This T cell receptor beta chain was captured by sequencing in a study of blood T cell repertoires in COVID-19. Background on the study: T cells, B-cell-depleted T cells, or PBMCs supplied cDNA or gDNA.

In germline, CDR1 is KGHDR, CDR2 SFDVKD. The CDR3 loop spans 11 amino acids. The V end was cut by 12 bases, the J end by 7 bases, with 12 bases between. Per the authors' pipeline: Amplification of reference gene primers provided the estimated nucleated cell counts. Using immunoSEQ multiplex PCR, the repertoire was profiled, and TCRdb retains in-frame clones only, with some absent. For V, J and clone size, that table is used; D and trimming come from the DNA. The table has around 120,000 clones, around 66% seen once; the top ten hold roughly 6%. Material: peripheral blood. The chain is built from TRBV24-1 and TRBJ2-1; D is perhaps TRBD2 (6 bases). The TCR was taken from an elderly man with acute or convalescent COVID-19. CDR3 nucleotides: TGTGCCTCCGGGGGTTATAATGAGCAGTTCTTC. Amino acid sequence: CASGGYNEQFF.